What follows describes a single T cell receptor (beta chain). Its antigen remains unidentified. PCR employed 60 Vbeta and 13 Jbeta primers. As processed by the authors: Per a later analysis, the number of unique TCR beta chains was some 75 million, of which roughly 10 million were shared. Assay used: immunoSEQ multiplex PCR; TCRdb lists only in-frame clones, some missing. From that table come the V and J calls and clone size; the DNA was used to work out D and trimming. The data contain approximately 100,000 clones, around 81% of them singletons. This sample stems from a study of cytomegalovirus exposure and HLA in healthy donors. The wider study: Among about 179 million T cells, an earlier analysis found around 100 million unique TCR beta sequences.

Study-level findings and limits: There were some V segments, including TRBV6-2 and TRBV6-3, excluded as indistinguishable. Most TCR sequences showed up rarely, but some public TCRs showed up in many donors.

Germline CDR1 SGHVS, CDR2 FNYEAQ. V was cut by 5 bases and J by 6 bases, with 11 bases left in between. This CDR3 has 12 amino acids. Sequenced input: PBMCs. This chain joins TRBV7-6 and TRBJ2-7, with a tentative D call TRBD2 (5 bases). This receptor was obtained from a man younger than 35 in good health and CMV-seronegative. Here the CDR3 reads CASSARAGEQYF. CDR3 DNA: TGTGCCAGCAGCGCACGTGCGGGCGAGCAGTACTTC.